This record covers a single T cell receptor (beta chain). Its antigen is undetermined. This CDR3 is built from 16 residues. The germline V gene encodes CDR1 LGHNA and CDR2 YNFKEQ. Trimming removed 0 bases at V and 10 bases at J, with 16 bases between. The entry originates in a study of T cells in Graves' hyperthyroidism and ophthalmopathy. At the level of the study: Pretreatment peripheral blood was obtained at initial diagnosis.

The investigators amplified TCR beta CDR3 regions from RNA transcripts. A first-round RT-PCR of the TCR CDR3 used the HTBI primer set. TCRdb fed the multiplex PCR reads into MiXCR, producing one record per CDR3 protein. Of approximately 370,000 distinct CDR3 sequences detected, about 15% appear once; the ten largest clones hold 30% to 40%. Study-wide results and limits: Blood samples included most of the expanded thyroid clonotypes exceeding 0.001.

Subjects aged 18 to 65 presented with newly diagnosed hyperthyroidism of less than 2 months' duration. PBMCs were derived from about 9.1 ml fresh peripheral blood. Sequenced: blood. J is TRBJ1-6 and V is TRBV4-2, with a possible D match to TRBD1 (5 bases). The TCR was taken from a woman aged 25 to 39 with Graves' hyperthyroidism that later progressed to Graves' ophthalmopathy. The CDR3 DNA reads TGTGCCAGCAGCCAAGAAGGAGGCAGGGTAGCGTCACCCCTCCACTTT. Amino acids: CASSQEGGRVASPLHF.